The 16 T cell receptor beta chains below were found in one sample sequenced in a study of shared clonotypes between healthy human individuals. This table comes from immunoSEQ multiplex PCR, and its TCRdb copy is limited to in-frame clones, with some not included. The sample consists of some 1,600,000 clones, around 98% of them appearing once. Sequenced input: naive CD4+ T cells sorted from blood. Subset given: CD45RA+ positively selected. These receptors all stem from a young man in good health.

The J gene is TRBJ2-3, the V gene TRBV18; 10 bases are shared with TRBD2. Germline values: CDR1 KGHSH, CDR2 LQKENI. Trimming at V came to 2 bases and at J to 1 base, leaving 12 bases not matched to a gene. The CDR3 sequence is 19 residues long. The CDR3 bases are TGTGCCAGCTCACCAGAGAGGCTAGCGGGAGAAGAGGGCACAGATACGCAGTATTTT. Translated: CASSPERLAGEEGTDTQYF.

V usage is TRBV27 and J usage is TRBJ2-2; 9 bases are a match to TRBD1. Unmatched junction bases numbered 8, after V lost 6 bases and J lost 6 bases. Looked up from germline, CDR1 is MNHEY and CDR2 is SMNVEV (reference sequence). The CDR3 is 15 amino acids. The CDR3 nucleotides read TGTGCCAGCAGCCGGGGGGACAGGGACTCCGGGGAGCTGTTTTTT. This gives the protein CASSRGDRDSGELFF.

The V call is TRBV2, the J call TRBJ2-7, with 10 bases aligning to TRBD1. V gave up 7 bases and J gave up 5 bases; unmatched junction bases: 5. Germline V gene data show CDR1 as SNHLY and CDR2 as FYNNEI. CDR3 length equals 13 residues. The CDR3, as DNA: TGTGCCAGCAAGGGACAGGGGACCCACGAGCAGTACTTC. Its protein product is CASKGQGTHEQYF.

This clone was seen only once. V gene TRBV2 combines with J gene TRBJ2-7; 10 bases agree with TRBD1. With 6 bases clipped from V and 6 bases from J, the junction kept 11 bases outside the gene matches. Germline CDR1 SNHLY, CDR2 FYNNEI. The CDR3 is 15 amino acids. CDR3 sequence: CASRQTTGGEGEQYF. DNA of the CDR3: TGTGCCAGCAGGCAAACGACAGGGGGCGAGGGCGAGCAGTACTTC.

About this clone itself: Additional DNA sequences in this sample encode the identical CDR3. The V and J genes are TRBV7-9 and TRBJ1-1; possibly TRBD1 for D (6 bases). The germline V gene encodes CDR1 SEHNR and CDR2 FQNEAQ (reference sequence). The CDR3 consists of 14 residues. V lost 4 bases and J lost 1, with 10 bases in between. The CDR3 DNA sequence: TGTGCCAGCAGCTCCCTGACAGGGAACACTGAAGCTTTCTTT. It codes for CASSSLTGNTEAFF.

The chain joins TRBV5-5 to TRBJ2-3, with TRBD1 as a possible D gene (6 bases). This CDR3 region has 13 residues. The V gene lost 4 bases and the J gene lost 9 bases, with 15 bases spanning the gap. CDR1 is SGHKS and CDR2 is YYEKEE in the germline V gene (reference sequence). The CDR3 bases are TGTGCCAGCAGCGCAGGGGCCAGAGAGACGCAGTATTTT. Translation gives CASSAGARETQYF.

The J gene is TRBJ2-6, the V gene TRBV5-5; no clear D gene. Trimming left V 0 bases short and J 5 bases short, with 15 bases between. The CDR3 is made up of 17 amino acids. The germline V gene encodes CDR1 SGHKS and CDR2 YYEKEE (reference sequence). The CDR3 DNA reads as TGTGCCAGCAGCTTGGGGACGGACGGACCCCGGGCCAACGTCCTGACTTTC. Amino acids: CASSLGTDGPRANVLTF.

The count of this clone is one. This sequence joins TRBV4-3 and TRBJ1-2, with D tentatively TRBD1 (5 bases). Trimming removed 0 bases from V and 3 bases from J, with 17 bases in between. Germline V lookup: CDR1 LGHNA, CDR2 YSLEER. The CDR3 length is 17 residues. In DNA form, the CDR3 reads TGCGCCAGCAGCCAAGAAAGGGGCAGGGCGCACCACTATGGCTACACCTTC. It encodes CASSQERGRAHHYGYTF.

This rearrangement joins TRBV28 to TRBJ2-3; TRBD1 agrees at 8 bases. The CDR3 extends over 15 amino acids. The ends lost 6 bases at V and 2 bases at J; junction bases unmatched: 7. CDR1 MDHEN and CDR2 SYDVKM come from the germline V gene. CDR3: CASSVPGQATDTQYF. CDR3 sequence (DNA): TGTGCCAGCAGCGTTCCGGGACAGGCCACAGATACGCAGTATTTT.

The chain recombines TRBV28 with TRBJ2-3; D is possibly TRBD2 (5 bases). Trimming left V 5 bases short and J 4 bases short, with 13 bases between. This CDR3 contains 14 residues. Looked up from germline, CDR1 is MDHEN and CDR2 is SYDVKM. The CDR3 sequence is CASSHRLRADTQYF. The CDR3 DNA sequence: TGTGCCAGCAGTCACCGACTACGCGCAGATACGCAGTATTTT.

The CDR3 DNA sequence: TGTGCCAGCAGCTTCGGTCGACAGCACTATGGCTACACCTTC. Encoded protein: CASSFGRQHYGYTF. The chain carries TRBV7-9 and TRBJ1-2; weak D call: TRBD1 (5 bases). The V and J ends lost 3 bases and 3 bases respectively, with 11 bases between them. This CDR3 spans 14 amino acids. The germline gives CDR1 SEHNR, CDR2 FQNEAQ (reference sequence).

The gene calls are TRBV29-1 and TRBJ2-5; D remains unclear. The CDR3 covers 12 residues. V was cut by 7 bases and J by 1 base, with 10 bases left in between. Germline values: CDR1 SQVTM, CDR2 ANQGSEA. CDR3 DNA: TGCAGCGCCCGGACGGTCCAAGAGACCCAGTACTTC. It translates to CSARTVQETQYF.

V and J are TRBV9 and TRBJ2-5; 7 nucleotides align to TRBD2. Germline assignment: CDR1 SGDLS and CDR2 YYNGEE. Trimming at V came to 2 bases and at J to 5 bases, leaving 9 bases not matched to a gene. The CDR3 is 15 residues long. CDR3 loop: CASSVQREGWETQYF. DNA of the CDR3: TGTGCCAGCAGCGTCCAGCGGGAAGGGTGGGAGACCCAGTACTTC.

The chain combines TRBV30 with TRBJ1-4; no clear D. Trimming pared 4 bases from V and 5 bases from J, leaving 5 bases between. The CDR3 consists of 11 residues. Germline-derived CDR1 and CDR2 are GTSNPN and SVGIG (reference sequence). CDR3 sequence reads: CAWKGNEKLFF. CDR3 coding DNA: TGTGCCTGGAAGGGAAATGAAAAACTGTTTTTT.

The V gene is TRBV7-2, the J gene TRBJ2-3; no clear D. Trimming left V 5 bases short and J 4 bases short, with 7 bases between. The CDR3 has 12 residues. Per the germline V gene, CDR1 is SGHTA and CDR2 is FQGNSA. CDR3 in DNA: TGTGCCAGCAGCCCTTTCGCAGATACGCAGTATTTT. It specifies CASSPFADTQYF.

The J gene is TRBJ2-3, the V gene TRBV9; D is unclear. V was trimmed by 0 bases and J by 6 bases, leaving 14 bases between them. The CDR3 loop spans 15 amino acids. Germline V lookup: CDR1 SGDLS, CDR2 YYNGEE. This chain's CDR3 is CASSVESAKRDTQYF. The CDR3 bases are TGTGCCAGCAGCGTAGAGTCCGCAAAGAGGGATACGCAGTATTTT.